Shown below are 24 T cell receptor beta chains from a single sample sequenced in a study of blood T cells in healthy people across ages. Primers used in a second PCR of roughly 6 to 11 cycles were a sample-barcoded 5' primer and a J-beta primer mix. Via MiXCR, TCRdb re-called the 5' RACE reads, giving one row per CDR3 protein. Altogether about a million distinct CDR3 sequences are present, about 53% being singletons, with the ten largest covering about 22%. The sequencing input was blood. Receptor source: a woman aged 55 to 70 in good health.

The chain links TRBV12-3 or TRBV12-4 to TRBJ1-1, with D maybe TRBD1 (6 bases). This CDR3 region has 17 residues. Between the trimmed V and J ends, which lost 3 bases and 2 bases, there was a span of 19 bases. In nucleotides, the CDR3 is TGTGCCAGCAGTTTTGTGGGGTATGGGGGGGCAAACACTGAAGCTTTCTTT. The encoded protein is CASSFVGYGGANTEAFF.

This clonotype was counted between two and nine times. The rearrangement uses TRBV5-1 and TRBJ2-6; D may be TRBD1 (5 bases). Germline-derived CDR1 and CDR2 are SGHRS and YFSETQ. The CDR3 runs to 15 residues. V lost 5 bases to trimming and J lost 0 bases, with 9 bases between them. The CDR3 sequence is CASSPGNSGANVLTF. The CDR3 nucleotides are TGCGCCAGCAGTCCAGGGAACTCTGGGGCCAACGTCCTGACTTTC.

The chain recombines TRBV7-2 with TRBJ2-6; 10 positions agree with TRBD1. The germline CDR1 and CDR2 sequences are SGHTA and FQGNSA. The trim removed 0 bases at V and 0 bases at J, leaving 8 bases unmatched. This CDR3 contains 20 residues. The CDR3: CASSLALGQGLRSGANVLTF. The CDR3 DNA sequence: TGTGCCAGCAGCTTAGCGCTGGGACAGGGGCTCCGCTCTGGGGCCAACGTCCTGACTTTC.

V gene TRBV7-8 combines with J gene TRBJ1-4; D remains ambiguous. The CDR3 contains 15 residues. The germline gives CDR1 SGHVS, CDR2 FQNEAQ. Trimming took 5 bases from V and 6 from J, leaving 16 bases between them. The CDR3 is CASSAFPNSHEKLFF. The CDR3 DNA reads TGTGCCAGCAGCGCGTTTCCGAACAGTCATGAAAAACTGTTTTTT.

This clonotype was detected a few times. This chain's CDR3 is CASSKNITSGSYEQYF. In DNA, the CDR3 is TGTGCCAGCAGCAAAAATATTACTAGCGGGAGCTACGAGCAGTACTTC. The chain has TRBV21-1 and TRBJ2-7; the table calls TRBD2, which could not be checked here. TRBV21-1 is termed a pseudogene. The CDR3 consists of 16 residues.

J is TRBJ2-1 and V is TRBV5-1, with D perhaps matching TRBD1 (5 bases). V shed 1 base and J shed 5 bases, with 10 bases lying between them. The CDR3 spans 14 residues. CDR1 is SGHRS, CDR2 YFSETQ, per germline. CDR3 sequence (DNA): TGCGCCAGCAGCTTGCGCAGGGTGGACAATGAGCAGTTCTTC. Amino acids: CASSLRRVDNEQFF.

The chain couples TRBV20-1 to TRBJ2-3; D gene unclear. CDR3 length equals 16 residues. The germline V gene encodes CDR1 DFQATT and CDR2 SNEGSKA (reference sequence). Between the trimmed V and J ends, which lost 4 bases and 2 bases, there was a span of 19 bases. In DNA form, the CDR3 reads TGCAGTGCTACTGGAGAGGCCCAGATTATCACAGATACGCAGTATTTT. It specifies CSATGEAQIITDTQYF.

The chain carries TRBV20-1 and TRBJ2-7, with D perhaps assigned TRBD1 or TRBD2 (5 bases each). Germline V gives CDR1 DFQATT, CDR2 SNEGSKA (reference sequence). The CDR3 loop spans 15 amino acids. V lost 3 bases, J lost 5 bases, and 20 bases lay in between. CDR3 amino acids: CSASLRGAFLHEQYF. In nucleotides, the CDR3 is TGCAGTGCTAGTTTGAGAGGGGCCTTCCTTCACGAGCAGTACTTC.

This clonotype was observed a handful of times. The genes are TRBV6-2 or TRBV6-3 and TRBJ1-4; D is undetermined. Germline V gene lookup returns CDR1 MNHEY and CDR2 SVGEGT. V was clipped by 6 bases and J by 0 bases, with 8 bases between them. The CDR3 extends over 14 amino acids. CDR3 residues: CASRGRTTNEKLFF. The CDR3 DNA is TGTGCCAGCAGAGGACGAACAACTAATGAAAAACTGTTTTTT.

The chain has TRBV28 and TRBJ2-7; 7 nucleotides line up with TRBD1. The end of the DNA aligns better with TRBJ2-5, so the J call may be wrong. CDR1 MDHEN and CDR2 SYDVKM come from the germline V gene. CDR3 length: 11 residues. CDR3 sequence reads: CATGTAETQYF. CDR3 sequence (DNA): TGTGCAACCGGGACAGCAGAGACCCAGTACTTC.

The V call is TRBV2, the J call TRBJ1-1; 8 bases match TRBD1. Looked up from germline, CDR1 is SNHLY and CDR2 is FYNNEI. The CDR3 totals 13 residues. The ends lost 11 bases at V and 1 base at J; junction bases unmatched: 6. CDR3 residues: CAGKDRANTEAFF. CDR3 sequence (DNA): TGTGCCGGAAAGGACAGGGCGAACACTGAAGCTTTCTTT.

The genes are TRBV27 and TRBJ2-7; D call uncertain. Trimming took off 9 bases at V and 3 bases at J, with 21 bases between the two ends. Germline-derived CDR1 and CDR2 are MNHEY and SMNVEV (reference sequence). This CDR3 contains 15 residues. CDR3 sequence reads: CASTRVGWENYEQYF. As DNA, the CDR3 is TGTGCCAGTACGCGTGTTGGTTGGGAAAACTACGAGCAGTACTTC.

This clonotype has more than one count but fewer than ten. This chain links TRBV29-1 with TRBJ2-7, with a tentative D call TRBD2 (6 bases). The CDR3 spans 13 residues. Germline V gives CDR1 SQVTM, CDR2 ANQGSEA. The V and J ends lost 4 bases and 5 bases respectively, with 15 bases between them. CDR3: CSVVSTSWNEQYF. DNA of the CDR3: TGCAGCGTTGTCAGCACTAGCTGGAACGAGCAGTACTTC.

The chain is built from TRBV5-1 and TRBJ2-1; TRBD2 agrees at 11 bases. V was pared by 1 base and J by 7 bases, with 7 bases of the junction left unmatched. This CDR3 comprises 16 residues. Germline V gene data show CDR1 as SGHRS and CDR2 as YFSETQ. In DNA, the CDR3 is TGCGCCAGCAGCTTGATAGCGGGAGGGCCCTTGAATGAGCAGTTCTTC. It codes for CASSLIAGGPLNEQFF.

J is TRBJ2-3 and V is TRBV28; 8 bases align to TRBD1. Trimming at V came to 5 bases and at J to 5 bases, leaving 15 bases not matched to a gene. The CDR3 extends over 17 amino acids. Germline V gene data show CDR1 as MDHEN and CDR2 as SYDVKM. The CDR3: CASSLPRTGGIGDTQYF. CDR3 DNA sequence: TGTGCCAGCAGTCTTCCTCGAACAGGGGGTATAGGAGATACGCAGTATTTT. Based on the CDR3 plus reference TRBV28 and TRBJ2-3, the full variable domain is DVKVTQSSRYLVKRTGEKVFLECVQDMDHENMFWYRQDPGLGLRLIYFSYDVKMKEKGDIPEGYSVSREKKERFSLILESASTNQTSMYLCASSLPRTGGIGDTQYFGPGTRLTVL.

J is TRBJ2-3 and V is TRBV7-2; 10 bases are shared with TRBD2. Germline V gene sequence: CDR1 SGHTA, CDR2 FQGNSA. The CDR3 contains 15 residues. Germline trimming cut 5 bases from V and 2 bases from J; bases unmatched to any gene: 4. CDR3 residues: CASSVGLAVTDTQYF. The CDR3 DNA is TGTGCCAGCAGCGTAGGACTAGCGGTCACAGATACGCAGTATTTT.

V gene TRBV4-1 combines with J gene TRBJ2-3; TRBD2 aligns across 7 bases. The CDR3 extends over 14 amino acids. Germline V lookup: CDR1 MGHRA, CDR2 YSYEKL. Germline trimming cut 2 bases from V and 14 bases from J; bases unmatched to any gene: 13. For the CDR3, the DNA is TGCGCCAGCAGCCAAACCCGACTAGCCTCGGCGTTGTATTTT. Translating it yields CASSQTRLASALYF.

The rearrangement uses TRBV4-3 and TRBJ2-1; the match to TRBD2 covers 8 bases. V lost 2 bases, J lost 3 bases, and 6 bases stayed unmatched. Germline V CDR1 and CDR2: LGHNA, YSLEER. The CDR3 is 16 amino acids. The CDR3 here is CASSQLPLAGYNEQFF. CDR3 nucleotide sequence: TGCGCCAGCAGCCAACTTCCTCTAGCGGGCTACAATGAGCAGTTCTTC.

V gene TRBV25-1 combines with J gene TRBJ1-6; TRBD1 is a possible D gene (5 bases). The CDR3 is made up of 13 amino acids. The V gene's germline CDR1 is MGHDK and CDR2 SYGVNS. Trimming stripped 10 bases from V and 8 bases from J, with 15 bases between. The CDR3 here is CATTQGGYSPLHF. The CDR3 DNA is TGTGCCACCACCCAGGGAGGTTATTCACCCCTCCACTTT.

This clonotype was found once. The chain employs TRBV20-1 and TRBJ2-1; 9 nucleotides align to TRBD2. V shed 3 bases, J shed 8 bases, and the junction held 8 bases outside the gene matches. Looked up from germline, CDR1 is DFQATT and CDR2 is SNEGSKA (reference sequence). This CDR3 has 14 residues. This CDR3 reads CSASYGLALHEQFF. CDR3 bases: TGCAGTGCTAGTTACGGACTAGCGCTTCATGAGCAGTTCTTC.

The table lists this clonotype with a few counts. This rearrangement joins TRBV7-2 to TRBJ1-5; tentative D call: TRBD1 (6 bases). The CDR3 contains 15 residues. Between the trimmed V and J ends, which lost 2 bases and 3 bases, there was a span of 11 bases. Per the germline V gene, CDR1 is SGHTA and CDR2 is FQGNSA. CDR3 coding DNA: TGTGCCAGCAGCTTATCGACAGGTTTCAATCAGCCCCAGCATTTT. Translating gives CASSLSTGFNQPQHF.

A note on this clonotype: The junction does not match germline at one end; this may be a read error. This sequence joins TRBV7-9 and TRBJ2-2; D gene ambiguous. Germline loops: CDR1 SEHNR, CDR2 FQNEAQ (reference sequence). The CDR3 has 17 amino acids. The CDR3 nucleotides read TGTACCAGCAGCCCGCTAGAAGGTATCGCGAACACCGGGGAGCTGTTTTTT. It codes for CTSSPLEGIANTGELFF.

Here the CDR3 DNA reads TGTGCCAGCACCCTGGGGGCTAGCGGGGCCTACGAGCAGTACTTC. Encoded protein: CASTLGASGAYEQYF. The gene calls are TRBV7-2 and TRBJ2-7; 9 positions match TRBD2. The CDR3 totals 15 residues. V dropped 7 bases and J dropped 2; count of bases not matched to a gene: 9. Germline values: CDR1 SGHTA, CDR2 FQGNSA.

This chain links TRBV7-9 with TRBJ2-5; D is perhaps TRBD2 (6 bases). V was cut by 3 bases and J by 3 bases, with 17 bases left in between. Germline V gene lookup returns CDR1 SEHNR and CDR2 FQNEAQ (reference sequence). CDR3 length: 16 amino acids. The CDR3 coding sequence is TGTGCCAGCAGCTTCCCCGGGGGACTGGGTAAAGAGACCCAGTACTTC. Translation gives CASSFPGGLGKETQYF.